A selection of T cell receptor beta chains follows, all from one sample in a study of regulatory T cells in long-lasting Graves disease. MiXCR, run by TCRdb on the reads, gives a single entry per CDR3 protein. The data show about 660 distinct CDR3 sequences, approximately 90% seen once. Sequencing was performed on peripheral blood mononuclear cells (PBMCs), taken with antithyroid drug treatment, in newly diagnosed or persistent Graves disease (not recorded which). Source of these receptors: a woman in her twenties or thirties with Graves disease. Each CDR3 is given with its conserved first and last residue. D genes are given only for firm matches. Clone size is shown for a subset of rows, as once, few, many or a class of expanded clone.

d_call	v_call	j_call	clone_size	cdr3_nt	cdr3_aa
-	TRBV7-3	TRBJ2-1	few	TGTGCCAGCAGCAGGAGGGGCCGGGGCAATGAGCAGTTCTTC	CASSRRGRGNEQFF
TRBD1	TRBV20-1	TRBJ2-7	-	TGCAGTGCTCCTCCGGGACAGGGGTACGAGCAGTACTTC	CSAPPGQGYEQYF
-	TRBV6-5	TRBJ2-3	-	TGTGCCAGCAGTTACGGGGCAGGGGGGATAAGCACAGATACGCAGTATTTT	CASSYGAGGISTDTQYF
TRBD2	TRBV6-2/TRBV6-3	TRBJ2-7	-	TGTGCCAGCAGTTACTCGGGTGTTAGCGGGAGTCAGGAGCAGTACTTC	CASSYSGVSGSQEQYF
-	TRBV7-2	TRBJ2-7	-	TGTGCCAGCAGCTTAGAACTTGGCGGAGCCTACGAGCAGTACTTC	CASSLELGGAYEQYF
-	TRBV7-9	TRBJ2-3	few	TGTGCCAGCAGCTTAGGGCCCTTAGCGGATACGCAGTATTTT	CASSLGPLADTQYF
-	TRBV10-2	TRBJ1-1	-	TGCGCCAGCAGTGGAAGGTGGAACACTGAAGCTTTCTTT	CASSGRWNTEAFF
-	TRBV5-8	TRBJ2-2	-	TGTGCCAGCAGCCAAATAGTCGGGGAGCTGTTTTTT	CASSQIVGELFF
-	TRBV7-6	TRBJ1-1	once	TGTGCCAGCAGCTTAGGGGGAGCCAACACTGAAGCTTTCTTT	CASSLGGANTEAFF
TRBD2	TRBV13	TRBJ2-1	-	TGTGCCAGCAGCTTAGATGCGGGGGGGCAGTTCTTC	CASSLDAGGQFF
-	TRBV7-9	TRBJ2-7	-	TGTGCCAGCAGAAAGGGTGAGGGTTCCTACGAGCAGTACTTC	CASRKGEGSYEQYF
TRBD1	TRBV5-4	TRBJ2-7	once	TGTGCCAGCAGCTTGAAGGGGGGACAGGCATCCTACGAGCAGTACTTC	CASSLKGGQASYEQYF